Below, one T cell receptor (beta chain) is given with its context. This receptor's antigen is unknown. It has no much larger one-base neighbor in the sample; base qualities were not kept. TCR beta repertoires were profiled from peripheral blood of about a dozen young patients with multiple sclerosis to demonstrate the VDJtools post-analysis software. The multiple sclerosis patients were children and adolescents between about 6 and 16 years of age. The library was prepared using PCR. Reads for this sample came from an Illumina HiSeq 2500. Unique molecular identifiers were incorporated into TCR beta cDNA libraries to reduce PCR and sequencing biases. Per 1 to 10 million input T cells, roughly 500,000 cDNA molecules were obtained, such that each molecule approximated one T cell. Patient libraries were prepared and sequenced with the same protocol used for the earlier healthy control dataset. Within a given batch, samples were prepared together, multiplexed and sequenced on the same HiSeq lane. The paper's processing steps were these. Raw barcoded reads were processed with MIGEC, and single-read molecular identifier groups were discarded before consensus assembly and CDR3 extraction. VDJtools was used for post-analysis of the clonotype tables, with diversity normalized by down-sampling every dataset to the smallest sample size. Repertoire overlap clustering matched CDR3 amino acid but not nucleotide sequences to correct batch-related cross-sample contamination. The public reads were reprocessed in TCRdb via fastp at Q25 and MiXCR, keeping in-frame beta chains. Here each entry gathers all rows of one CDR3 protein and keeps the most common genes and DNA. The V and J calls here are based on TCRdb, not the publication. The sample table lists roughly 400,000 distinct CDR3 sequences, 35% to 45% of them with a count of one. Around 8% of the sample is in the top ten clones.

The sample belongs to a study of post-analysis software for immune sequencing data (dated by TCRdb to the mid-2010s). For the study in its entirety: The recorded disease courses included relapsing-remitting, secondary progressive and progressive-relapsing multiple sclerosis, and some patients had no subtype annotation. The patient repertoires were set against eleven to twelve previously published healthy control repertoires from donors whose ages ranged from about 6 to 26 years. A subset of samples was prepared in parallel using single-end sample barcoding, then pooled and co-amplified after Illumina adapter ligation.

Study-wide conclusions, independent of this receptor: Direct clustering with F measure showed strong co-clustering of samples prepared in the same batch, prompting a batch-effect correction. The control group was slightly older than the multiple sclerosis patient group. Compared with controls, multiple sclerosis patients had significantly lower normalized Chao1 diversity, a finding suggesting substantial peripheral T-cell clonal expansion. Significantly higher frequencies in patients than in controls were found for roughly 5 TRBV segments, including TRBV5-6, TRBV5-1 and TRBV20-1.

The cysteine opens and the phenylalanine closes a CDR3 of 15 amino acids. Here the CDR3 DNA is all that survives: 45 bases in frame from base 1. CDR1 MGHRA and CDR2 YSYEKL are derived from the germline V gene. Trimming costs V 0 bases and J 3 bases, and their ends lie 12 bases apart. The chain uses TRBV4-1 and TRBJ2-7; matching of 6 bases hints at TRBD2 as the D gene. This clonotype was obtained from a girl aged 2 to 9 with multiple sclerosis. Sequenced sample: blood. The DNA reads TGCGCCAGCAGCCAAGAAGGAGGGGCCTACTACGAGCAGTACTTC. Its translation reads: CASSQEGGAYYEQYF.